This T cell receptor (beta chain) was identified during a study of shared clonotypes between healthy human individuals. Study outcomes and limitations: The researchers took only blood, and tissue repertoires probably look different. The four-donor shared clonotypes exceeded non-shared clonotypes in generation probability, with non-shared ones scoring lower. Four donors held about 4.6% of naive CD4 clonotypes in common.

Germline-derived CDR1 and CDR2 are MNHNY and SVGAGI (reference sequence). The V end lost 4 bases, the J end lost 4 bases, and 8 bases lay between the germline ends. The CDR3 covers 13 residues. Sequenced by immunoSEQ multiplex PCR; TCRdb stores in-frame clones only, minus some. This sample has about 1.1 million clones, with 60% to 80% found just once. As for this clone: Its target is unknown.

This clonotype was sampled from a man aged 18-30 years in good health. Some clones in this sample may be carry-over from other donors' samples. The sample was memory CD4+ T cells from PBMCs. Subset of the sample: CD45RA-negative fraction. The chain is built from TRBV6-6 and TRBJ2-1, with a weak D call TRBD1 (5 bases). This chain's CDR3 is CASSSDRYNEQFF. CDR3 nucleotides: TGTGCCAGCAGTTCCGACAGATACAATGAGCAGTTCTTC.